Given below is one T cell receptor beta chain in context. Its antigen remains unidentified. The source of the sample is a study of T-cell reconstitution after alpha-beta-depleted transplantation in children. The TCRbeta library was prepared with unique molecular identifiers. TCRdb re-called the PCR reads through MiXCR, storing one row per CDR3 protein. The sample carries 550,000 to 600,000 distinct CDR3 sequences, 20% to 25% recorded once. CDR3 length: 15 amino acids. Trimming shortened V by 2 bases and J by 7 bases, and 13 bases separated the two germline ends. Germline V gene sequence: CDR1 SGDLS, CDR2 YYNGEE. Broader study findings: Two months or so post-transplant, alpha-beta T cells reportedly derived from several hundred expanded graft clones. After transplant, high TCRbeta diversity at day 60 in some patients arose from surviving recipient T cells and thymic progenitors. Newly produced T cells mostly provided counts and TCRbeta diversity after one year, as hyperexpanded clones declined.

The sequences come from PBMCs, mostly from graft donor cells, collected 360 days after TCRalphabeta/CD19-depleted stem cell transplant. The rearrangement links TRBV9 to TRBJ1-6; no clear D gene. The clonotype originates from a boy younger than two who had a stem cell transplant for acute myeloid leukemia, so the T cells may come from the graft donor. The CDR3 here is CASSVQAQVNSPLHF. CDR3 DNA sequence: TGTGCCAGCAGCGTGCAGGCCCAAGTGAATTCACCCCTCCACTTT.